Listed here is a single T cell receptor beta chain. Samples had at least 6.5 million PBMCs isolated from them. This CDR3 is 12 amino acids long. The germline V gene encodes CDR1 SGHRS and CDR2 YFSETQ. The ends were cut back, 5 bases at V and 7 bases at J, with 10 bases in the middle. This entry comes from a study of blood T cells in healthy people across ages. Study information: Researchers report that template switching captured about one barcoded beta molecule per two T cells.

With a J-beta primer mix and a sample-barcoded 5' primer, a second PCR ran about 6 to 11 cycles. Carrying 12 random nucleotides, a template-switch adaptor labeled each individual cDNA molecule. TCRdb analysed the 5' RACE reads with MiXCR anew, one entry per CDR3 protein. The data show under 850,000 distinct CDR3 sequences, approximately 35% seen once. This clonotype was obtained from a man aged 18 to 29 in good health. The rearrangement joins TRBV5-1 to TRBJ2-1, with D perhaps TRBD2 (6 bases). The sample was blood. The CDR3 sequence: CASRGGGNEQFF. The CDR3 DNA follows: TGCGCCAGCAGGGGTGGGGGGAATGAGCAGTTCTTC.